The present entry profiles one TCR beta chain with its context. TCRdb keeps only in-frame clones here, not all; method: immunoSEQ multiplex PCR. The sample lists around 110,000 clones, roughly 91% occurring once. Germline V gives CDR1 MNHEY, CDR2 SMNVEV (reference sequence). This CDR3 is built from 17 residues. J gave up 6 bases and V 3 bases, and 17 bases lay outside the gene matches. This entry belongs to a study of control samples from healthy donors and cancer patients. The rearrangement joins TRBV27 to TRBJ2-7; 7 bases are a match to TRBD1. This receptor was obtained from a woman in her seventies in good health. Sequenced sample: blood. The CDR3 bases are TGTGCCAGCAGTTTGTTCCACGGTGGACAGGTAATTCGCGAGCAGTACTTC. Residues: CASSLFHGGQVIREQYF.